Sequencing of this T cell receptor beta chain was carried out in a study of T-cell reconstitution after alpha-beta-depleted transplantation in children. General study points: Hyperexpanded clones declined; after one year, newly produced T cells mostly supplied diversity. The high TCRbeta diversity at day 60 in some patients came from surviving recipient T cells and thymic progenitors.

This clonotype was seen repeatedly, ten times or more. The antigen is not known. CDR1 and CDR2 from the germline V gene are SQVTM and ANQGSEA. The V and J ends lost 4 bases and 0 bases respectively, with 9 bases between them. The CDR3 totals 13 residues. Preparation of the TCRbeta library involved a method that used unique molecular identifiers. TCRdb reanalysed the PCR reads using MiXCR and keeps one entry per CDR3 protein. The sample carries around 94,000 distinct CDR3 sequences, roughly 7.1% recorded once. The chain couples TRBV29-1 to TRBJ1-2; D ambiguous. The sample was PBMCs, taken before TCRalphabeta/CD19-depleted stem cell transplant. This TCR came from a boy aged 2 to 9 with acute lymphoblastic leukemia, due to receive a stem cell transplant. The CDR3 sequence is CSVGTDPNYGYTF. The CDR3 coding sequence is TGCAGCGTTGGAACAGATCCTAACTATGGCTACACCTTC.